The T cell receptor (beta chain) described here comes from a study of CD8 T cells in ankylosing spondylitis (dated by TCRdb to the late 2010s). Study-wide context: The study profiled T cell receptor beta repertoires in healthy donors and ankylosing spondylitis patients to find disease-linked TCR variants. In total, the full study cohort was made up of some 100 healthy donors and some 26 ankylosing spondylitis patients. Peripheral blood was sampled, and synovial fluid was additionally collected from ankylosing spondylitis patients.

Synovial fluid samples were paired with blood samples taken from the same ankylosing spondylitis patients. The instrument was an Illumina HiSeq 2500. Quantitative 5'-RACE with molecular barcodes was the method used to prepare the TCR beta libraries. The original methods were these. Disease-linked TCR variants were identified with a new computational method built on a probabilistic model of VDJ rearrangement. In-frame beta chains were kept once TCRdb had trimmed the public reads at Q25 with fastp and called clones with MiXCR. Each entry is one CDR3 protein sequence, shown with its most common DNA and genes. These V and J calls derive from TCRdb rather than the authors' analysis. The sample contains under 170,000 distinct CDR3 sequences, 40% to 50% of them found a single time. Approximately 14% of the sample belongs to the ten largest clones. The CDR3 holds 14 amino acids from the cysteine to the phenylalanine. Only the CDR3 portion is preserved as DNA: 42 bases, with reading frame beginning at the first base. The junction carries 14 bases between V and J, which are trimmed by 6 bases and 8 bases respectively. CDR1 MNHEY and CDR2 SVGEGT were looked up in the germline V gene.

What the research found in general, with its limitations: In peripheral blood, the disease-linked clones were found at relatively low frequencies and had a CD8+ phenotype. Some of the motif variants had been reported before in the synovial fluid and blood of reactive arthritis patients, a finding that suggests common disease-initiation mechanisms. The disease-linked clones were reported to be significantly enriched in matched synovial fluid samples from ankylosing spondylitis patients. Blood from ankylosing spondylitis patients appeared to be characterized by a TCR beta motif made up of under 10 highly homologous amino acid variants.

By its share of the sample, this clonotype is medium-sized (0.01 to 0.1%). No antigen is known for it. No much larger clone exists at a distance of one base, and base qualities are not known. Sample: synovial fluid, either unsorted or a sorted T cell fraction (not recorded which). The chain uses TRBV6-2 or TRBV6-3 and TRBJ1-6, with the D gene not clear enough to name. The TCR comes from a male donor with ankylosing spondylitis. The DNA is TGTGCCAGCAGCGGCACCTTGAGGGATTCACCCCTCCACTTT. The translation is CASSGTLRDSPLHF.